This entry lists 9 T cell receptor beta chains sequenced from one sample in a study of early T cells in non-severe SARS-CoV-2 infection. TCRdb recomputed calls from the 5' RACE reads with MiXCR, one row per CDR3 protein. The profile shows fewer than 90,000 distinct CDR3 sequences, 14% of them singletons. The sequenced sample was whole blood. The receptors here all came from an adult who was a healthcare worker with PCR-confirmed SARS-CoV-2 infection or an uninfected control (not recorded which).

The genes are TRBV20-1 and TRBJ1-1; a possible D gene is TRBD1 (5 bases). Germline V gene lookup returns CDR1 DFQATT and CDR2 SNEGSKA (reference sequence). The CDR3 sequence is 12 residues long. Trimming stripped 6 bases from V and 0 bases from J, with 8 bases between. DNA of the CDR3: TGCAGTGCAACGGGGCTGAACACTGAAGCTTTCTTT. Translated: CSATGLNTEAFF.

CDR3 bases: TGTGCCAGCAGCTTACTGGGTGTAACGGGGAGAAACTATGGCTACACCTTC. Translation gives CASSLLGVTGRNYGYTF. This chain links TRBV7-9 with TRBJ1-2; no definite D call. Per the germline V gene, CDR1 is SEHNR and CDR2 is FQNEAQ (reference sequence). Trimming removed 2 bases from V and 2 bases from J, with 18 bases in between. This CDR3 has 17 amino acids. Combining the CDR3 with reference TRBV7-9 and TRBJ1-2 gives the whole variable domain DTGVSQNPRHKITKRGQNVTFRCDPISEHNRLYWYRQTLGQGPEFLTYFQNEAQLEKSRLLSDRFSAERPKGSFSTLEIQRTEQGDSAMYLCASSLLGVTGRNYGYTFGSGTRLTVV.

This clonotype was seen only a few times. The chain has TRBV4-1 and TRBJ1-1, with 10 bases identical to TRBD1. CDR1 and CDR2 (germline): MGHRA, YSYEKL. Trimming at V came to 1 base and at J to 5 bases, leaving 4 bases not matched to a gene. This CDR3 has 15 residues. The CDR3 is CASSQGQGASTEAFF. The CDR3 bases are TGCGCCAGCAGCCAAGGACAGGGGGCGTCGACTGAAGCTTTCTTT.

The table lists this clonotype with many counts. This rearrangement joins TRBV7-3 to TRBJ2-1; D possibly corresponds to TRBD1 (5 bases). V dropped 2 bases and J dropped 6 bases, with 14 bases sitting between them. The CDR3 length is 15 residues. Germline CDR1 and CDR2: SGHTA and FQGTGA. DNA for the CDR3: TGTGCCAGCAGCTTAGGGGCAGGACGAATCAATGAGCAGTTCTTC. This encodes CASSLGAGRINEQFF.

This clonotype was counted only a few times. V usage is TRBV29-1 and J usage is TRBJ1-1, with D hard to call. CDR3 length: 13 residues. Germline V lookup: CDR1 SQVTM, CDR2 ANQGSEA. V was cut by 1 base and J by 7 bases, with 13 bases left in between. In DNA form, the CDR3 reads TGCAGCGTTGAAGGCCAGGCAAATATTGAAGCTTTCTTT. Translating gives CSVEGQANIEAFF.

This clonotype occurred many times. The chain uses TRBV12-3 or TRBV12-4 and TRBJ2-5, with D unclear. Trimming cost V 3 bases and J 6 bases, with 17 bases left between them. The CDR3 contains 15 residues. In nucleotides, the CDR3 is TGTGCCAGCAGTTTTCTCTCCCTACAGTCCCAGACCCAGTACTTC. Protein: CASSFLSLQSQTQYF.

This chain links TRBV7-9 with TRBJ1-6, with no clear D. The V and J ends lost 5 bases and 10 bases respectively, with 12 bases between them. CDR1 SEHNR and CDR2 FQNEAQ come from the germline V gene (reference sequence). The length of the CDR3 is 13 residues. CDR3 bases: TGTGCCAGCAGCGCCACCTCAGTCTCACCCCTCCACTTT. It codes for CASSATSVSPLHF.

This clonotype was counted only a few times. The V gene is TRBV27, the J gene TRBJ2-2, with 10 bases that match TRBD2. The junction had 4 bases not matched to a gene; V was cut back by 2 bases and J by 4 bases. This CDR3 region has 16 residues. Germline V gene lookup returns CDR1 MNHEY and CDR2 SMNVEV (reference sequence). DNA of the CDR3: TGTGCCAGCAGTTTAGCGTCTAGCGGGGGCACCGGGGAGCTGTTTTTT. Its translation: CASSLASSGGTGELFF.

This clonotype has only a few counts. This CDR3 reads CASSSERSTDTQYF. Written as DNA, the CDR3 is TGCGCCAGCAGCTCTGAGCGGAGCACAGATACGCAGTATTTT. V is TRBV5-1 and J is TRBJ2-3; the D gene is possibly TRBD2 (5 bases). Trimming cost V 3 bases and J 0 bases, with 8 bases left between them. This CDR3 contains 14 residues. The germline gives CDR1 SGHRS, CDR2 YFSETQ.